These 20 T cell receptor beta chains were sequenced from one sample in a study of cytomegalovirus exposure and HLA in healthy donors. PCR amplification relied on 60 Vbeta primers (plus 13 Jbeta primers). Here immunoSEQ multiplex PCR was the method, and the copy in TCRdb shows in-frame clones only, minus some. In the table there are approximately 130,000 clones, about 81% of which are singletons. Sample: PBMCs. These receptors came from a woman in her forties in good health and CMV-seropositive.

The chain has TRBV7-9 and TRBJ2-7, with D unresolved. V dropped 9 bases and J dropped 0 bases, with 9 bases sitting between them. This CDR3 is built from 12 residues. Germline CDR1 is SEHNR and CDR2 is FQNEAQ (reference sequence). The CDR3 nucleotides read TGTGCCAGTCTCGACAACTCCTACGAGCAGTACTTC. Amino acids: CASLDNSYEQYF.

CDR3 nucleotide sequence: TGTGCCAGCTCCCAGGGCCTGAGCTCTGGAAACACCATATATTTT. This encodes CASSQGLSSGNTIYF. The V call is TRBV6-1, the J call TRBJ1-3, with D tentatively TRBD1 (5 bases). This CDR3 comprises 15 residues. Trimming stripped 8 bases from V and 0 bases from J, with 14 bases between. In germline, CDR1 is MNHNS, CDR2 SASEGT.

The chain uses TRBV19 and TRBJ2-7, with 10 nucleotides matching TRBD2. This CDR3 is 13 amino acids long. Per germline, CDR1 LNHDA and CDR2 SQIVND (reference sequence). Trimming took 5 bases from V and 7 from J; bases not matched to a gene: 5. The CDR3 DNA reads TGTGCCAGTAGTCTCATAGCGGGAGGTGAGCAGTACTTC. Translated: CASSLIAGGEQYF.

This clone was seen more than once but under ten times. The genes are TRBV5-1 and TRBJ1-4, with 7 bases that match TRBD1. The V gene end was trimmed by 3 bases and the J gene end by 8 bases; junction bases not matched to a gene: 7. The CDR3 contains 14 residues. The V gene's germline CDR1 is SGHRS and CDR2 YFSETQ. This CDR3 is CASSSGTVEEKLFF. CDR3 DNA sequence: TGCGCCAGCAGCTCAGGGACAGTGGAAGAAAAACTGTTTTTT. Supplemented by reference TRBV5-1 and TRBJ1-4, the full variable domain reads KAGVTQTPRYLIKTRGQQVTLSCSPISGHRSVSWYQQTPGQGLQFLFEYFSETQRNKGNFPGRFSGRQFSNSRSEMNVSTLELGDSALYLCASSSGTVEEKLFFGSGTQLSVL.

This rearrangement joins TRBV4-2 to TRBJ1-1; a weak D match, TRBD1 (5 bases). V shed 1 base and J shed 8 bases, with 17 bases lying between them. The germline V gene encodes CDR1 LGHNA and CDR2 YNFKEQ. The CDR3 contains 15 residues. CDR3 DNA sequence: TGTGCCAGCAGCCAAGGTCAGGGTAGCTTTGGCGAAGCTTTCTTT. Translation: CASSQGQGSFGEAFF.

Written as DNA, the CDR3 is TGTGCCAGCAGCTTAGCCGGACTAGATGACGGTGAGCAGTTCTTC. It is translated as CASSLAGLDDGEQFF. The J gene is TRBJ2-1, the V gene TRBV7-6, with TRBD2 matching over 7 bases. CDR1 and CDR2 (germline): SGHVS, FNYEAQ. The trim removed 0 bases at V and 9 bases at J, leaving 8 bases unmatched. CDR3 length equals 15 residues.

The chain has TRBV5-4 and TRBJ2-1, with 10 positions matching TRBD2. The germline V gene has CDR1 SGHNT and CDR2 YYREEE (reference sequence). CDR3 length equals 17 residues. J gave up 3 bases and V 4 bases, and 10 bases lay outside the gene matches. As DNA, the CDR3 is TGTGCCAGCAGCAAACAACCGCTAGCGGGAGTCTACAATGAGCAGTTCTTC. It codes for CASSKQPLAGVYNEQFF.

CDR3 coding DNA: TGTGCCAGCAGCTTAGTGCTTGGAGGGGACGAGCAGTACTTC. This translates into CASSLVLGGDEQYF. The chain uses TRBV5-4 and TRBJ2-7, with D maybe TRBD2 (6 bases). This CDR3 has 14 residues. V was shortened by 2 bases and J by 5 bases, with 14 bases between the two germline ends. From germline, CDR1 is SGHNT and CDR2 YYREEE (reference sequence).

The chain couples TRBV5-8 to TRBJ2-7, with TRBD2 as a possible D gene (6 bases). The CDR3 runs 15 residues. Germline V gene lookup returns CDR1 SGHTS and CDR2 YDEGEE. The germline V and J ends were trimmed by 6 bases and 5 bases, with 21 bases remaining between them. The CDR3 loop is CASTSEWGESNEQYF. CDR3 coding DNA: TGTGCCAGCACTTCCGAGTGGGGGGAGTCAAACGAGCAGTACTTC.

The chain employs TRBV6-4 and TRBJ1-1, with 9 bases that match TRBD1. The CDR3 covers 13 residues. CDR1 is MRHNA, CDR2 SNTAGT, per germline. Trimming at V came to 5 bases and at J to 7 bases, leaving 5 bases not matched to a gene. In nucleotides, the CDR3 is TGTGCCAGCAGTACCGGGACAGGGAGTGAAGCTTTCTTT. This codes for CASSTGTGSEAFF.

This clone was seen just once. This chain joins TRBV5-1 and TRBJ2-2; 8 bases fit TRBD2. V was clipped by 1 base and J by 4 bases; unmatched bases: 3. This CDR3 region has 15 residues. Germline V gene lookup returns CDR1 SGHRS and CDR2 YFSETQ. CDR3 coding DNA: TGCGCCAGCAGCTTGATGGCGGGAGGCACCGGGGAGCTGTTTTTT. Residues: CASSLMAGGTGELFF.

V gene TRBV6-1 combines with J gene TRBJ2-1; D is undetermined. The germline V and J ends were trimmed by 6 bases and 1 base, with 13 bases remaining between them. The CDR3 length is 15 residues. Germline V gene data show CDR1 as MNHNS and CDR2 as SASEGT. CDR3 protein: CASSPFARSYNEQFF. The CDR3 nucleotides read TGTGCCAGCAGCCCGTTCGCCAGATCCTACAATGAGCAGTTCTTC.

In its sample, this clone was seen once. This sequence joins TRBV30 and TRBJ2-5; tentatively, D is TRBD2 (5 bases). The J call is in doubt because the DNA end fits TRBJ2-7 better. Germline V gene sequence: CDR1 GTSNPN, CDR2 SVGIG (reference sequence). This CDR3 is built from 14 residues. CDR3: CAWGPPDSDYEQYF. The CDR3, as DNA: TGTGCCTGGGGACCCCCGGACTCAGACTACGAGCAGTACTTC.

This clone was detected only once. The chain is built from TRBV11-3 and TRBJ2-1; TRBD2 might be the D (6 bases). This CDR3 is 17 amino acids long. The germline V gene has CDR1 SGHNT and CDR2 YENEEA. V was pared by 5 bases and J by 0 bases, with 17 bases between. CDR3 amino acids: CASSPYSGGSSYNEQFF. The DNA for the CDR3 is TGTGCCAGCAGCCCCTACAGTGGGGGGAGCTCCTACAATGAGCAGTTCTTC.

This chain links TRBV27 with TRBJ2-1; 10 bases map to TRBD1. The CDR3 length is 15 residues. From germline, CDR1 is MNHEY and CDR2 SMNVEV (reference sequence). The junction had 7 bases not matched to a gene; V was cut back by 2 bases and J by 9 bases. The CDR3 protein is CASSLAGQGVGEQFF. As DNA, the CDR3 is TGTGCCAGCAGTTTAGCAGGACAGGGGGTAGGTGAGCAGTTCTTC.

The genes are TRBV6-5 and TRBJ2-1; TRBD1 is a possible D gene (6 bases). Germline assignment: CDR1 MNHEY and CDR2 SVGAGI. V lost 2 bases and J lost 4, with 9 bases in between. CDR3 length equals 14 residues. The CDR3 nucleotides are TGTGCCAGCAGTTACGGTAGGGGGTACAATGAGCAGTTCTTC. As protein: CASSYGRGYNEQFF.

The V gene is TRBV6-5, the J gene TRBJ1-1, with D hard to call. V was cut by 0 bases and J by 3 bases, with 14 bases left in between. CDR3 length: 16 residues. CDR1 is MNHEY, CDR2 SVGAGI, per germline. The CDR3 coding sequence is TGTGCCAGCAGTTACTCGGGCAGTTCTTTTCACACTGAAGCTTTCTTT. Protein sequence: CASSYSGSSFHTEAFF.

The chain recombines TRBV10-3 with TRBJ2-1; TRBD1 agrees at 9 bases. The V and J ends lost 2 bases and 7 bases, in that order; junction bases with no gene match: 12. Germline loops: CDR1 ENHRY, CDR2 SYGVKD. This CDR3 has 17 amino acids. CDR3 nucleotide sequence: TGTGCCATCAGTGAGGGGGCCACCGGGACAGGGCCAAATGAGCAGTTCTTC. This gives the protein CAISEGATGTGPNEQFF.

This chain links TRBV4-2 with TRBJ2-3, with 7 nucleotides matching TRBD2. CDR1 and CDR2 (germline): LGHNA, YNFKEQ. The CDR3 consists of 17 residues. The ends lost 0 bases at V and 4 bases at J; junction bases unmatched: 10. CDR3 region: CASSQELAGGWADTQYF. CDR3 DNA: TGTGCCAGCAGCCAAGAATTAGCGGGTGGTTGGGCAGATACGCAGTATTTT.

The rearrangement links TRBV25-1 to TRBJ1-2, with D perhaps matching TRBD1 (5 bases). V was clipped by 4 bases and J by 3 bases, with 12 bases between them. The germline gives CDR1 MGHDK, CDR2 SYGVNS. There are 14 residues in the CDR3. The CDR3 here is CASSAGLSHYGYTF. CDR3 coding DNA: TGTGCCAGCAGTGCGGGACTCTCCCACTATGGCTACACCTTC.